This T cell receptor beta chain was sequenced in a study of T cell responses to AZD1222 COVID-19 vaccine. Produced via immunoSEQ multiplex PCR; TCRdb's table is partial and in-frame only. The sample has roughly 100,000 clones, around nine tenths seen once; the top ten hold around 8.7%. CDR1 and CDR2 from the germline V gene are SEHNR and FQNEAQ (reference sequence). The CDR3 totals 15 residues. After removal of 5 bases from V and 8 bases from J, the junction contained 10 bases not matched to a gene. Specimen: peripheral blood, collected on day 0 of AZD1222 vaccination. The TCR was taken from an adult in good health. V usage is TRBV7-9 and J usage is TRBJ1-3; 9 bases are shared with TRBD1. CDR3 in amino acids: CASSEGTGILDTIYF. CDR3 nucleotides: TGTGCCAGCAGCGAGGGGACAGGGATATTGGACACCATATATTTT.